This passage covers 16 T cell receptor beta chains from one sample sequenced in a study of cytomegalovirus exposure and HLA in healthy donors. PCR primers comprised 60 Vbeta and 13 Jbeta primers. Data came from immunoSEQ multiplex PCR; TCRdb stores just in-frame clones and leaves some out. The table has about 65,000 clones, around 80% seen once. Specimen: PBMCs. These TCRs come from a girl aged 10-17 years in good health and CMV-seropositive.

This chain's CDR3 is CASSRIGERTEAFF. CDR3 coding DNA: TGTGCCAGCAGTAGGATAGGGGAAAGGACTGAAGCTTTCTTT. The chain is built from TRBV28 and TRBJ1-1, with D maybe TRBD1 (5 bases). The CDR3 loop spans 14 amino acids. CDR1 MDHEN and CDR2 SYDVKM come from the germline V gene. The germline V and J ends were trimmed by 5 bases and 5 bases, with 15 bases remaining between them.

The CDR3 reads CASSGKEETQYF. In nucleotides, the CDR3 is TGTGCCAGCAGCGGGAAGGAAGAGACCCAGTACTTC. The V gene is TRBV2, the J gene TRBJ2-5; perhaps TRBD2 as D (5 bases). This CDR3 is 12 amino acids long. Trimming stripped 6 bases from V and 3 bases from J, with 8 bases between. Germline lookup yields CDR1 SNHLY and CDR2 FYNNEI. Together with reference TRBV2 and TRBJ2-5, the CDR3 gives the full variable domain: EPEVTQTPSHQVTQMGQEVILRCVPISNHLYFYWYRQILGQKVEFLVSFYNNEISEKSEIFDDQFSVERPDGSNFTLKIRSTKLEDSAMYFCASSGKEETQYFGPGTRLLVL.

This sequence joins TRBV19 and TRBJ1-5, with 9 bases aligning to TRBD1. CDR1 and CDR2 from the germline V gene are LNHDA and SQIVND (reference sequence). The CDR3 spans 14 residues. J was trimmed by 2 bases and V by 9 bases; bases with no gene match: 5. The CDR3 loop reads CASRRTGGNQPQHF. Written as DNA, the CDR3 is TGTGCCAGCCGACGGACAGGGGGCAATCAGCCCCAGCATTTT.

This chain joins TRBV27 and TRBJ1-1, with 8 bases identical to TRBD1. Germline loops: CDR1 MNHEY, CDR2 SMNVEV (reference sequence). This CDR3 has 14 amino acids. Trimming at V came to 6 bases and at J to 3 bases, leaving 6 bases not matched to a gene. The CDR3 nucleotides read TGTGCCAGCAGGGACAGGGAGGGGGACACTGAAGCTTTCTTT. This encodes CASRDREGDTEAFF.

The J gene is TRBJ1-4, the V gene TRBV30, with D possibly being TRBD1 (6 bases). The CDR3 totals 15 residues. Trimming pared 6 bases from V and 4 bases from J, leaving 18 bases between. Looked up from germline, CDR1 is GTSNPN and CDR2 is SVGIG (reference sequence). The CDR3 region is CACPPAGVGNEKLFF. The CDR3 DNA sequence: TGTGCCTGCCCCCCGGCAGGGGTGGGTAATGAAAAACTGTTTTTT. The full variable domain, its missing parts supplied by reference TRBV30 and TRBJ1-4, is SQTIHQWPATLVQPVGSPLSLECTVEGTSNPNLYWYRQAAGRGLQLLFYSVGIGQISSEVPQNLSASRPQDRQFILSSKKLLLSDSGFYLCACPPAGVGNEKLFFGSGTQLSVL.

The V gene is TRBV7-9, the J gene TRBJ1-3, with D unclear. Germline V gene sequence: CDR1 SEHNR, CDR2 FQNEAQ (reference sequence). Trimming stripped 7 bases from V and 0 bases from J, with 13 bases between. This CDR3 is built from 15 residues. The CDR3 region has the DNA TGTGCCAGCACCGCAGACGGGAGCTCTGGAAACACCATATATTTT. Encoded protein: CASTADGSSGNTIYF.

The rearrangement joins TRBV7-9 to TRBJ1-1, with a weak D call TRBD1 (6 bases). CDR3 length: 18 amino acids. CDR1 SEHNR and CDR2 FQNEAQ come from the germline V gene (reference sequence). Trimming shortened V by 5 bases and J by 0 bases, and 22 bases separated the two germline ends. The CDR3 region is CASSPQFTGSGLNTEAFF. For the CDR3, the DNA is TGTGCCAGCAGCCCGCAATTTACAGGGTCAGGGCTGAACACTGAAGCTTTCTTT.

This clone was seen a handful of times. The genes are TRBV10-3 and TRBJ2-4; D is undetermined. The CDR3 extends over 16 amino acids. Trimming took off 3 bases at V and 3 bases at J, with 15 bases between the two ends. CDR1 and CDR2 from the germline V gene are ENHRY and SYGVKD. The chain's CDR3 is CAISELGPGSKNIQYF. Written as DNA, the CDR3 is TGTGCCATCAGTGAACTTGGGCCTGGAAGCAAAAACATTCAGTACTTC.

The chain has TRBV28 and TRBJ1-5; D is perhaps TRBD1 (5 bases). Trimming took 7 bases from V and 4 from J, leaving 11 bases between them. This CDR3 contains 13 residues. Germline values: CDR1 MDHEN, CDR2 SYDVKM. CDR3 DNA: TGTGCCAGCACCCACAGGAGAAATCAGCCCCAGCATTTT. Its translation is CASTHRRNQPQHF. Based on the CDR3 plus reference TRBV28 and TRBJ1-5, the full variable domain is DVKVTQSSRYLVKRTGEKVFLECVQDMDHENMFWYRQDPGLGLRLIYFSYDVKMKEKGDIPEGYSVSREKKERFSLILESASTNQTSMYLCASTHRRNQPQHFGDGTRLSIL.

There are a few counts of this clone. The chain combines TRBV5-1 with TRBJ1-4; the D is unclear. V was clipped by 4 bases and J by 0 bases, with 7 bases between them. The germline V gene has CDR1 SGHRS and CDR2 YFSETQ. The CDR3 has 14 residues. CDR3 sequence (DNA): TGCGCCAGCAGCAGAGCGGCAACTAATGAAAAACTGTTTTTT. It translates to CASSRAATNEKLFF.

This clone was found once. The chain uses TRBV7-9 and TRBJ1-1; 7 nucleotides agree with TRBD1. The V segment lost 5 bases and the J segment 4 bases; nucleotides outside the gene matches: 10. From germline, CDR1 is SEHNR and CDR2 FQNEAQ (reference sequence). The CDR3 is 15 residues long. The CDR3 DNA reads TGTGCCAGCAGCCTCCAGACAGGGACGGGCACTGAAGCTTTCTTT. Translation: CASSLQTGTGTEAFF.

A word on this clone: Compared with germline, one end of the junction differs, possibly owing to a read error. V is TRBV5-1 and J is TRBJ1-6; TRBD1 agrees at 9 bases. CDR3 length: 15 residues. Per the germline V gene, CDR1 is SGHRS and CDR2 is YFSETQ. Here the CDR3 DNA reads TGCGCCTGCAGCCCTACAGGGGGCGGCTTTTCACCCCTCCACTTT. Protein product: CACSPTGGGFSPLHF.

The chain couples TRBV5-8 to TRBJ2-7, with D perhaps TRBD2 (6 bases). The CDR3 spans 18 residues. V lost 1 base and J lost 2, with 22 bases in between. CDR1 SGHTS and CDR2 YDEGEE come from the germline V gene. This CDR3 reads CASSLWTGDAKWTYEQYF. The CDR3 coding sequence is TGTGCCAGCAGCTTGTGGACGGGGGACGCGAAATGGACCTACGAGCAGTACTTC.

CDR3 residues: CASSLGHTGKGETQYF. CDR3 DNA: TGCGCCAGCAGCTTGGGGCATACAGGGAAGGGAGAGACCCAGTACTTC. The V and J genes are TRBV5-1 and TRBJ2-5, with D possibly matching TRBD1 (6 bases). V was shortened by 0 bases and J by 4 bases, with 16 bases between the two germline ends. Per germline, CDR1 SGHRS and CDR2 YFSETQ. This CDR3 spans 16 amino acids.

This chain joins TRBV28 and TRBJ1-1, with 7 bases aligning to TRBD1. V gave up 7 bases and J gave up 0 bases; unmatched junction bases: 8. Germline V gene lookup returns CDR1 MDHEN and CDR2 SYDVKM. CDR3 length: 15 amino acids. CDR3 DNA sequence: TGTGCCAGCACACTAAGTGGGACAGTGAACACTGAAGCTTTCTTT. Its translation is CASTLSGTVNTEAFF.

The V and J genes are TRBV7-2 and TRBJ1-1; D perhaps matches TRBD1 (5 bases). The CDR3 spans 13 residues. Germline CDR1 is SGHTA and CDR2 is FQGNSA. V was cut by 1 base and J by 13 bases, with 16 bases left in between. Here the CDR3 reads CASSLELSRRGFF. The CDR3 DNA reads as TGTGCCAGCAGCTTAGAGCTGTCGAGGAGGGGTTTCTTT.